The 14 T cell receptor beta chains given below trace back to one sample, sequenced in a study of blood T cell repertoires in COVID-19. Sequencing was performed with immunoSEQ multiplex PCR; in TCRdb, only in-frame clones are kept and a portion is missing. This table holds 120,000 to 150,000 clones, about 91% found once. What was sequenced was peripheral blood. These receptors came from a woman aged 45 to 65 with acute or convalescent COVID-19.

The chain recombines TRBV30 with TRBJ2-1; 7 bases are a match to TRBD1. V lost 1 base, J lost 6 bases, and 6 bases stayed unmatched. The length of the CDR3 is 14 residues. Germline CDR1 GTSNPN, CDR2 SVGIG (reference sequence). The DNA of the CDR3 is TGTGCCTGGAGTGGAGGGGGCGGCCCCAATGAGCAGTTCTTC. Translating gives CAWSGGGGPNEQFF.

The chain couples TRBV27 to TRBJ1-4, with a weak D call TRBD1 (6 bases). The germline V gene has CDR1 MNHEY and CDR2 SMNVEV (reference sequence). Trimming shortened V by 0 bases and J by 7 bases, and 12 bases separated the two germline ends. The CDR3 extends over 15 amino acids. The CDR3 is CASSLSFARGEKLFF. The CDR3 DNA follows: TGTGCCAGCAGTTTATCGTTCGCCAGGGGTGAAAAACTGTTTTTT.

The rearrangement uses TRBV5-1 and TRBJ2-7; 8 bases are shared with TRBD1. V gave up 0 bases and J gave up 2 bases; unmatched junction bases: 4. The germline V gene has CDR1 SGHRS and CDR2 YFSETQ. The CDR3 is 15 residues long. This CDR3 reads CASSLGRTGPYEQYF. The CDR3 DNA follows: TGCGCCAGCAGCTTGGGTAGGACAGGGCCCTACGAGCAGTACTTC. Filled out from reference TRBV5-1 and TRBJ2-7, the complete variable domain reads KAGVTQTPRYLIKTRGQQVTLSCSPISGHRSVSWYQQTPGQGLQFLFEYFSETQRNKGNFPGRFSGRQFSNSRSEMNVSTLELGDSALYLCASSLGRTGPYEQYFGPGTRLTVT.

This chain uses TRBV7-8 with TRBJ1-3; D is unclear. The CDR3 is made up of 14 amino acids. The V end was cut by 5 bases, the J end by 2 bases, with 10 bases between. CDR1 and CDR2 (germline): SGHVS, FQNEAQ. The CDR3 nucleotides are TGTGCCAGCAGCCTGGACTCGGCTGGAAACACCATATATTTT. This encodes CASSLDSAGNTIYF.

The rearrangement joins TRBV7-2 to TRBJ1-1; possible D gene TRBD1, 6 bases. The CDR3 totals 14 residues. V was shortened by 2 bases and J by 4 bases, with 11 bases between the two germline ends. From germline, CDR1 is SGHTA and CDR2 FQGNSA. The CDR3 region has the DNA TGTGCCAGCAGCTTATTTACAGGGCCCACTGAAGCTTTCTTT. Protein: CASSLFTGPTEAFF.

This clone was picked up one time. The CDR3 region has the DNA TGTGCCAGTAACAATCTCGCCGGGGCTGAAGCTTTCTTT. It codes for CASNNLAGAEAFF. The chain uses TRBV19 and TRBJ1-1; the D is unclear. Germline CDR1 LNHDA, CDR2 SQIVND (reference sequence). Trimming removed 7 bases at V and 6 bases at J, with 15 bases between. The CDR3 contains 13 residues.

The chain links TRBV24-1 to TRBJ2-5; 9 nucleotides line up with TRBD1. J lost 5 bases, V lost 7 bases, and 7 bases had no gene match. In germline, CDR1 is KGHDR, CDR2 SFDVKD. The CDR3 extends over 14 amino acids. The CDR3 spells CATSFGQGLETQYF. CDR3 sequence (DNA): TGTGCCACCAGCTTCGGACAGGGGTTGGAGACCCAGTACTTC.

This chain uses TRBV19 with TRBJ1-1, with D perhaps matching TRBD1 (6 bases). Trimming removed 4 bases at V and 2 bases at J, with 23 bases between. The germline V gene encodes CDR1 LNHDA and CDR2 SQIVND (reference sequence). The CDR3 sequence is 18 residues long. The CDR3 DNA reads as TGTGCCAGTAGTACCACTCGGACAGACTACATCCCAAACACTGAAGCTTTCTTT. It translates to CASSTTRTDYIPNTEAFF.

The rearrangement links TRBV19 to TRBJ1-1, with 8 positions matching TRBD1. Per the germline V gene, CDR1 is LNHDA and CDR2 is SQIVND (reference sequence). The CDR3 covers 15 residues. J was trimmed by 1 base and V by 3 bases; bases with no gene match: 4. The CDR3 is CASSIGTGPNTEAFF. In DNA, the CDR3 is TGTGCCAGTAGTATTGGGACAGGCCCGAACACTGAAGCTTTCTTT. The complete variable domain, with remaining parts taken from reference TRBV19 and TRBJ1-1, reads DGGITQSPKYLFRKEGQNVTLSCEQNLNHDAMYWYRQDPGQGLRLIYYSQIVNDFQKGDIAEGYSVSREKKESFPLTVTSAQKNPTAFYLCASSIGTGPNTEAFFGQGTRLTVV.

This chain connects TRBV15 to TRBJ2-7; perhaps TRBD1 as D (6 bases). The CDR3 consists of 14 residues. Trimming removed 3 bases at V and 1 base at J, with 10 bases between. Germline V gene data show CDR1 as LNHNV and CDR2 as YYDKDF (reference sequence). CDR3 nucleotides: TGTGCCACCAGCAGGCTACAGGGATCCTACGAGCAGTACTTC. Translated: CATSRLQGSYEQYF.

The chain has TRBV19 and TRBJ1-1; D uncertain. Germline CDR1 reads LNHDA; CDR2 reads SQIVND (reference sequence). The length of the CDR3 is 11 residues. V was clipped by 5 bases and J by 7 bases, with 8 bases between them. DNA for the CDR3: TGTGCCAGTAGTCCGGGGTTTGAAGCTTTCTTT. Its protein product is CASSPGFEAFF.

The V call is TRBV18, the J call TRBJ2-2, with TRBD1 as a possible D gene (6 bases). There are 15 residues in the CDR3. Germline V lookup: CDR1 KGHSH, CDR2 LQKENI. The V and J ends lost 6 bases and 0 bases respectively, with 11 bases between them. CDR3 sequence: CASSLQGPNTGELFF. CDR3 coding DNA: TGTGCCAGCTCTCTACAGGGTCCGAACACCGGGGAGCTGTTTTTT.

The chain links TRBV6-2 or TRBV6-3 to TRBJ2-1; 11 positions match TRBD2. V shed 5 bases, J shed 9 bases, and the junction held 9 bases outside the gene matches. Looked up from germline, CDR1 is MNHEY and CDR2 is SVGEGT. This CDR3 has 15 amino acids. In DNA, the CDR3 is TGTGCCAGCAGTCTTAGCGGGAGGGCCTGGGGTGAGCAGTTCTTC. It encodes CASSLSGRAWGEQFF.

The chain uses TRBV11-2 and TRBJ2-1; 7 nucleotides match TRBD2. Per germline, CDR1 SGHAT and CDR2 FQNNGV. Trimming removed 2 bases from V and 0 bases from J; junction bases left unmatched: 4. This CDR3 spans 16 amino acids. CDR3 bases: TGTGCCAGCAGCTTACAGCTAGCGGTCTCCTACAATGAGCAGTTCTTC. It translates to CASSLQLAVSYNEQFF.